The entry below gives a single T cell receptor (beta chain) sequence along with its context. Germline V CDR1 and CDR2: MNHEY, SVGAGI. V was trimmed by 1 base and J by 4 bases, leaving 8 bases between them. The CDR3 loop spans 14 amino acids. Data came from immunoSEQ multiplex PCR; TCRdb stores just in-frame clones and leaves some out. The sample consists of hundreds of clones, roughly 80% of them appearing once. These data originate in a study of brain T cells in children with intractable seizures. The sequenced cases were selected for having the highest brain T cell transcript signatures. Pre-surgery treatment included at least one anti-epileptic drug.

The sequence came from a boy between 10 and 17 years old with tuberous sclerosis and intractable seizures. The source material was resected brain tissue, sampled at surgery. V gene TRBV6-5 combines with J gene TRBJ1-5; D may be TRBD1 (6 bases). As DNA, the CDR3 is TGTGCCAGCAGTTACTGGGGACAAAATCAGCCCCAGCATTTT. It codes for CASSYWGQNQPQHF.